Listed here are 10 T cell receptor beta chains from one sample, sequenced in a study of memory B cells and T cells in multiple sclerosis (dated by TCRdb to between 2018 and 2020). Which antigens these TCRs recognize remains unknown. The protocol used for the library was the immunoSEQ multiplex PCR assay. The table comes from immuneACCESS by way of TCRdb, which keeps in-frame sequences with V and J called. Part of the clones is missing from these tables; in studies checked, under half for an unresolved V gene and the rest for unknown reasons. The sample profile shows 40,000 to 50,000 clones; roughly 80% of them were found once. The ten biggest clones cover about 1.1% of the sample. After CFSE-labeled PBMCs were cultured without a stimulus, the autoproliferating (CFSEdim) and non-proliferating (CFSEhi) T cell fractions were sequenced separately. Altogether, roughly 50 million CFSE-labeled PBMCs were kept in culture for 7 days with no stimulus, after which the replicate wells were combined.

What was sequenced was PBMCs from blood kept in culture. The receptors derive from a human donor with multiple sclerosis.

In DNA, the CDR3 is TGTGCCAGTAGTATTAAAGGGGAGCCCCAGCATTTT. As protein: CASSIKGEPQHF. V gene TRBV19 combines with J gene TRBJ1-5; tentative D call: TRBD1 (5 bases). This CDR3 spans 12 amino acids. Per germline, CDR1 LNHDA and CDR2 SQIVND (reference sequence). Trimming pared 3 bases from V and 8 bases from J, leaving 8 bases between.

V gene TRBV6-5 combines with J gene TRBJ1-5; 8 bases agree with TRBD1. This CDR3 has 13 amino acids. Losses at the gene ends were 9 bases for V and 7 bases for J; bases not matched to a gene: 8. The germline gives CDR1 MNHEY, CDR2 SVGAGI. CDR3 sequence: CARGRGLRQPQHF. The CDR3 DNA follows: TGTGCCAGAGGCAGGGGGCTGAGGCAGCCCCAGCATTTT.

The chain joins TRBV5-4 to TRBJ2-7; 9 nucleotides match TRBD2. Trimming cost V 4 bases and J 3 bases; bases outside gene matches: 8. Germline V gives CDR1 SGHNT, CDR2 YYREEE (reference sequence). The CDR3 has 15 amino acids. CDR3 in DNA: TGTGCCAGCAGCCAAGCCGGACTAGCGAGCTACGAGCAGTACTTC. Protein product: CASSQAGLASYEQYF. Together with reference TRBV5-4 and TRBJ2-7, the CDR3 gives the full variable domain: ETGVTQSPTHLIKTRGQQVTLRCSSQSGHNTVSWYQQALGQGPQFIFQYYREEENGRGNFPPRFSGLQFPNYSSELNVNALELDDSALYLCASSQAGLASYEQYFGPGTRLTVT.

The chain uses TRBV2 and TRBJ2-7; no clear D gene. The V end was cut by 7 bases, the J end by 0 bases, with 16 bases between. This CDR3 has 15 amino acids. The germline V gene encodes CDR1 SNHLY and CDR2 FYNNEI. CDR3 residues: CASILTLLSSYEQYF. The DNA of the CDR3 is TGTGCCAGCATTTTAACTTTGCTTTCCTCCTACGAGCAGTACTTC.

V usage is TRBV5-1 and J usage is TRBJ1-1; a weak D match, TRBD1 (5 bases). Germline values: CDR1 SGHRS, CDR2 YFSETQ. This CDR3 spans 14 amino acids. The V end lost 4 bases, the J end lost 4 bases, and 14 bases lay between the germline ends. CDR3 DNA sequence: TGCGCCAGCAGCGGCGGGAGCGGGGGCACTGAAGCTTTCTTT. This encodes CASSGGSGGTEAFF.

The V and J genes are TRBV7-6 and TRBJ2-3; D call uncertain. Germline values: CDR1 SGHVS, CDR2 FNYEAQ. There are 13 residues in the CDR3. Deletions cut 1 base from V and 4 bases from J, with 6 bases between. The CDR3, as DNA: TGTGCCAGCAGCTTAGGTCGATCAGATACGCAGTATTTT. Translated, it gives CASSLGRSDTQYF.

V is TRBV5-4 and J is TRBJ1-1; tentative D call: TRBD1 (5 bases). Germline CDR1 is SGHNT and CDR2 is YYREEE (reference sequence). This CDR3 is built from 14 residues. Trimming left V 5 bases short and J 2 bases short, with 13 bases between. This CDR3 reads CASSPPTANTEAFF. DNA of the CDR3: TGTGCCAGCAGTCCCCCGACAGCAAACACTGAAGCTTTCTTT.

CDR3 nucleotides: TGTGCCAGCAGTTTGTGGACAGGGGACGAGCAGTACTTC. Amino acids: CASSLWTGDEQYF. The V gene is TRBV27, the J gene TRBJ2-7; TRBD1 aligns across 9 bases. Germline V gene sequence: CDR1 MNHEY, CDR2 SMNVEV (reference sequence). There are 13 residues in the CDR3. Trimming cost V 3 bases and J 5 bases; bases outside gene matches: 2.

The V gene is TRBV5-6, the J gene TRBJ1-4; D is unresolved. The V gene lost 5 bases and the J gene lost 2 bases, with 13 bases spanning the gap. CDR3 length: 15 residues. The germline V gene encodes CDR1 SGHDT and CDR2 YYEEEE. For the CDR3, the DNA is TGTGCCAGCAGAAGGACTCCTGGCACTAATGAAAAACTGTTTTTT. It codes for CASRRTPGTNEKLFF. The full variable domain, in which reference TRBV5-6 and TRBJ1-4 provide the parts outside the CDR3, is DAGVTQSPTHLIKTRGQQVTLRCSPKSGHDTVSWYQQALGQGPQFIFQYYEEEERQRGNFPDRFSGHQFPNYSSELNVNALLLGDSALYLCASRRTPGTNEKLFFGSGTQLSVL.

This clone was seen more than once but under ten times. The V gene is TRBV7-9, the J gene TRBJ1-2, with TRBD1 matching 7 bases. This CDR3 has 14 amino acids. CDR1 and CDR2 (germline): SEHNR, FQNEAQ (reference sequence). Trimming removed 1 base from V and 8 bases from J; junction bases left unmatched: 7. CDR3 region: CASSLGNRGHGYTF. The CDR3 nucleotides read TGTGCCAGCAGCTTAGGGAACAGGGGCCACGGCTACACCTTC.